This T cell receptor beta chain is from a study of beta chain features in type 1 diabetes. Whole-study context: No age, gender or cell yield differences were seen between patients and healthy donors.

CD4+ naive, central memory, regulatory and stem cell-like memory subsets were isolated by sorting on CD45RO/CCR7/CD25/CD127/CD95/CD27. Study-wide points: The VDJ junctions of type 1 diabetes patients carried fewer insertions and more deletions. Moderate but significant shortening of TCRB CDR3s was recorded in all four CD4+ subsets from Type 1 diabetes patients. High TCR expression in some cells could lead to their over-representation in cDNA sequencing.

The isolated RNA, all of it, was reverse transcribed, so expressed TCRB transcripts were what got sequenced. Assay: immunoSEQ multiplex PCR; the TCRdb copy retains only in-frame clones and omits some. Altogether under 300,000 clones are present, 14% being singletons, with the ten largest covering 0.019%. In regard to this clone: Its cognate antigen is unknown. Other DNA sequences from this sample encode an identical CDR3 as well.

The germline CDR1 and CDR2 sequences are SGHRS and YFSETQ. The CDR3 is 13 residues long. Trimming pared 0 bases from V and 7 bases from J, leaving 8 bases between. The sequence derives from a man under 40 with type 1 diabetes. This rearrangement joins TRBV5-1 to TRBJ1-5; possibly TRBD1 for D (5 bases). Material: naive CD4+ T cells from blood. The DNA of the CDR3 is TGCGCCAGCAGCTTGGCCGGGGGACAGCCCCAGCATTTT. The encoded protein is CASSLAGGQPQHF.